The rows below give T cell receptor beta chains drawn from one sample of a study of neoadjuvant anti-PD-1 for oral cavity cancer. Measured with immunoSEQ multiplex PCR; TCRdb has only the in-frame clones, and not every one. The sample contains roughly 40,000 clones, approximately 80% of which appear only once. Sequencing was performed on PBMCs, taken after nivolumab (anti-PD-1) treatment. These receptors originate from a person aged 35 to 85 with oral cavity squamous cell carcinoma. Both conserved end residues are part of each CDR3. The D gene is left open where the match is weak. A clone size is listed for some rows: how often the clone was seen (once, few, many), or a class if it is expanded.

clone_size,d_call,j_call,v_call,cdr3_nt,cdr3_aa
-,-,TRBJ2-7,TRBV7-9,TGTGCCAGCAGCCCTCGGGACGACCCAAAGCAGTACTTC,CASSPRDDPKQYF
-,-,TRBJ2-7,TRBV5-1,TGCGCCAGCAGCCCTGGGGGCTCCCACTACGAGCAGTACTTC,CASSPGGSHYEQYF
-,-,TRBJ2-7,TRBV1,TGCACCAGCACCACTAGCTCCTACGAGCAGTACTTC,CTSTTSSYEQYF
-,TRBD1,TRBJ1-1,TRBV10-1,TGCGCCAGCAGTGGGACAGGGGGCGTAAGTCGAATGACTGAAGCTTTCTTT,CASSGTGGVSRMTEAFF
few,TRBD1,TRBJ2-7,TRBV11-2,TGTGCCAGCAGCACGTACGCGGGACAGGGGTACGAGCAGTACTTC,CASSTYAGQGYEQYF
-,-,TRBJ1-1,TRBV5-4,TGTGCCAGCAGCTTGGGTGGGGGAATAGGGTACACTGAAGCTTTCTTT,CASSLGGGIGYTEAFF
-,-,TRBJ2-2,TRBV5-6,TGTGCCAGCAGCTTGTACCCGGGGAACACCGGGGAGCTGTTTTTT,CASSLYPGNTGELFF
once,-,TRBJ1-2,TRBV6-5,TGTGCCAGCAGTTACGGGGAGAGCTACACCTTC,CASSYGESYTF
few,TRBD1,TRBJ2-7,TRBV6-8,TGTGCCAGCAGCTATAGTCAGGGGACAGGGGGCTCCAACGAGCAGTACTTC,CASSYSQGTGGSNEQYF
few,-,TRBJ2-3,TRBV5-1,TGCGCCAGCAGCTTGGGGCGGGTACAGGGCACAGATACGCAGTATTTT,CASSLGRVQGTDTQYF
-,-,TRBJ1-2,TRBV5-1,TGCGCCAGCAGCTTCCACACGGGTGGCTACACCTTC,CASSFHTGGYTF
-,-,TRBJ2-3,TRBV10-3,TGTGCCATCAGTTTTGGGGGACCAGATACGCAGTATTTT,CAISFGGPDTQYF
once,-,TRBJ2-5,TRBV29-1,TGCAGCGTTGGCGACAGACAAGAGACCCAGTACTTC,CSVGDRQETQYF
-,-,TRBJ1-1,TRBV9,TGTGCCAGCAGCGTAGAACCGGGAACTGAAGCTTTCTTT,CASSVEPGTEAFF
few,TRBD1,TRBJ1-1,TRBV7-6,TGTGCCAGCAGCAGCCCGGGACAGGGGGCGCGAGGGGCTTTCTTT,CASSSPGQGARGAFF
-,TRBD2,TRBJ2-5,TRBV28,TGTGCCACCATACTAGCGGGAGGGCGAGAGACCCAGTACTTC,CATILAGGRETQYF
-,-,TRBJ1-3,TRBV7-3,TGTGCCAGCAGCTTATTCCCCCCCGGGACAAGCTCTGGAAACACCATATATTTT,CASSLFPPGTSSGNTIYF
-,TRBD1,TRBJ1-2,TRBV7-2,TGTGCCAGCAGCTCTTGGGACAGCTTGGGGGGCTACACCTTC,CASSSWDSLGGYTF
once,TRBD1,TRBJ2-7,TRBV13,TGTGCCAGCAGCTTAACGACAGGGGACGGCTACGAGCAGTACTTC,CASSLTTGDGYEQYF
-,-,TRBJ2-3,TRBV18,TGTGCCAGCTCACCCCGACAGGCAGATACGCAGTATTTT,CASSPRQADTQYF